These 25 T cell receptor beta chains came from one sample sequenced in a study of molecular identifiers for immune sequencing clone quantification. TCRdb reprocessed the PCR reads with MiXCR, giving one entry per CDR3 protein. The data contain 300,000 to 400,000 distinct CDR3 sequences, about 22% of them singletons. Source material: naive CD8+ T cells from blood, with Jurkat cell RNA spiked in. Stated subset: FACS-sorted CD8+CD4-CCR7+CD45RA+ naive T cells. The receptors were sampled from a human donor in good health. Some libraries in this study had Jurkat cell RNA spiked in.

Comment on this clonotype: It may be a read error: a sequence one base away is much more abundant. In this CDR3 the conserved last residue, phenylalanine or tryptophan, is missing, so a read error is likely. V usage is TRBV7-6 and J usage is TRBJ2-7; D not resolved. This CDR3 region has 12 residues. In germline, CDR1 is SGHVS, CDR2 FNYEAQ. V gave up 3 bases and J gave up 3 bases, with 6 bases separating them. CDR3 coding DNA: TGTGCCAGCAGCTTCAATAACTACGAGCAGTACCTC. Translating it yields CASSFNNYEQYL.

Only a few counts were recorded for this clonotype. The chain carries TRBV23-1 and TRBJ2-7; 11 bases fit TRBD1. TRBV23-1 is flagged as an ORF with uncertain function. The CDR3 is 17 residues long. The ends lost 0 bases at V and 5 bases at J; junction bases unmatched: 9. The CDR3 bases are TGCGCCAGCAGTCAATCGGCTCGGGACAGGGGGTTGGACGAGCAGTACTTC. This sequence encodes CASSQSARDRGLDEQYF.

This clonotype was found many times. V and J are TRBV5-4 and TRBJ2-7, with 9 bases fitting TRBD2. Germline V lookup: CDR1 SGHNT, CDR2 YYREEE (reference sequence). The CDR3 is 16 amino acids. Unmatched junction bases numbered 11, after V lost 0 bases and J lost 7 bases. This chain's CDR3 is CASSLALAGNLREQYF. The DNA for the CDR3 is TGTGCCAGCAGCTTGGCTCTAGCGGGAAACCTACGAGAGCAGTACTTC.

This clonotype was detected ten times or more. The rearrangement links TRBV27 to TRBJ1-5; D possibly corresponds to TRBD1 (5 bases). Deletions cut 3 bases from V and 3 bases from J, with 9 bases between. Germline V lookup: CDR1 MNHEY, CDR2 SMNVEV (reference sequence). This CDR3 comprises 14 residues. CDR3 DNA sequence: TGTGCCAGCAGTTTGCGGGGGTTCAATCAGCCCCAGCATTTT. It specifies CASSLRGFNQPQHF.

In its sample, this clonotype was seen many times. The genes are TRBV29-1 and TRBJ2-3, with 9 bases fitting TRBD2. The trim removed 4 bases at V and 2 bases at J, leaving 4 bases unmatched. Germline values: CDR1 SQVTM, CDR2 ANQGSEA. This CDR3 region has 14 residues. The CDR3 spells CSVATSGYTDTQYF. CDR3 DNA: TGCAGCGTTGCGACTAGCGGATACACAGATACGCAGTATTTT.

This clonotype was observed many times. The rearrangement links TRBV7-8 to TRBJ2-3; the match to TRBD1 covers 7 bases. The CDR3 sequence is 16 residues long. Germline V gene sequence: CDR1 SGHVS, CDR2 FQNEAQ. V was pared by 0 bases and J by 1 base, with 4 bases of the junction left unmatched. The CDR3 DNA reads as TGTGCCAGCAGCTTAGCGTCCGACAGGGGCACAGATACGCAGTATTTT. It encodes CASSLASDRGTDTQYF.

The sample holds many counts of this clonotype. The chain employs TRBV20-1 and TRBJ2-1; D is undetermined. CDR1 DFQATT and CDR2 SNEGSKA come from the germline V gene (reference sequence). The CDR3 totals 9 residues. V was pared by 8 bases and J by 5 bases, with 4 bases between. In DNA, the CDR3 is TGCAGTAGGAACAATGAGCAGTTCTTC. It codes for CSRNNEQFF.

As regards this clonotype: Mismatch with germline at one junction end may stem from a read error. V usage is TRBV25-1 and J usage is TRBJ1-1; D perhaps matches TRBD1 (6 bases). This CDR3 region has 13 residues. Germline CDR1 MGHDK, CDR2 SYGVNS. The chain's CDR3 is CASIEWGTREAFF. CDR3 DNA: TGTGCCAGCATTGAATGGGGGACAAGAGAGGCTTTCTTT.

This clonotype has ten or more counts. The chain uses TRBV20-1 and TRBJ2-5; TRBD2 might be the D (6 bases). V shed 0 bases and J shed 0 bases, with 20 bases lying between them. From germline, CDR1 is DFQATT and CDR2 SNEGSKA (reference sequence). The CDR3 contains 18 residues. The CDR3 DNA reads as TGCAGTGCTAGAGACCCCTTTTCTAGCGCAGAGGACCAAGAGACCCAGTACTTC. This codes for CSARDPFSSAEDQETQYF.

Details on this clonotype: A much larger clone lies one base from this, so it may be a read error. The CDR3 DNA follows: TGTGCCAGCAGTCCCCTCGTGGGGGGCGATTTTAATGAGCAGTTCTTC. Residues: CASSPLVGGDFNEQFF. This rearrangement joins TRBV12-3 or TRBV12-4 to TRBJ2-1; TRBD1 or TRBD2 may be the D gene (6 bases each). V lost 5 bases and J 7 bases, leaving 21 bases between the germline ends. This CDR3 has 16 residues.

This clonotype was seen a handful of times. The chain links TRBV25-1 to TRBJ1-1; D is perhaps TRBD1 (5 bases). CDR3 length: 18 amino acids. V was cut by 1 base and J by 0 bases, with 18 bases left in between. Germline V gives CDR1 MGHDK, CDR2 SYGVNS. In nucleotides, the CDR3 is TGTGCCAGCAGTGAATCAGGTAACAGGCGGCCTATGAACACTGAAGCTTTCTTT. Amino acid sequence: CASSESGNRRPMNTEAFF.

This clonotype has a count of ten or more. This rearrangement joins TRBV13 to TRBJ1-4; no clear D. V lost 5 bases and J lost 0, with 10 bases in between. The CDR3 extends over 15 amino acids. Germline loops: CDR1 PRHDT, CDR2 FYEKMQ (reference sequence). The CDR3 here is CASSPGLATNEKLFF. CDR3 nucleotide sequence: TGTGCCAGCAGCCCTGGACTTGCAACTAATGAAAAACTGTTTTTT.

This clonotype was counted many times. This chain connects TRBV27 to TRBJ2-7; TRBD1 might be the D (5 bases). Deletions cut 0 bases from V and 5 bases from J, with 11 bases between. The germline V gene encodes CDR1 MNHEY and CDR2 SMNVEV (reference sequence). The CDR3 sequence is 14 residues long. DNA for the CDR3: TGTGCCAGCAGTTTATCGTTTCAGGGCCACGAGCAGTACTTC. It yields the protein CASSLSFQGHEQYF.

This clonotype was observed a single time. One end of the junction does not line up with germline, which may come from a read error. The chain combines TRBV7-9 with TRBJ2-5; 12 bases map to TRBD2. The CDR3 covers 17 residues. Germline V CDR1 and CDR2: SEHNR, FQNEAQ (reference sequence). As DNA, the CDR3 is TGTGCCGGCAGCCTCGTCACTAGCGGGGGGTACCAAGAGGCCCAGTACTTC. Amino acids: CAGSLVTSGGYQEAQYF.

This clonotype was found many times. This chain joins TRBV20-1 and TRBJ1-5, with TRBD1 identical over 7 bases. The germline V gene encodes CDR1 DFQATT and CDR2 SNEGSKA (reference sequence). The J segment lost 4 bases and the V segment lost 0 bases, leaving 3 bases of the junction unmatched. The CDR3 is 14 residues long. CDR3 in amino acids: CSARDTGENQPQHF. The CDR3 nucleotides are TGCAGTGCTAGAGATACAGGGGAGAATCAGCCCCAGCATTTT.

There are many counts of this clonotype. This sequence joins TRBV12-3 or TRBV12-4 and TRBJ2-3; 8 bases map to TRBD2. The CDR3 length is 17 residues. V dropped 2 bases and J dropped 2; count of bases not matched to a gene: 9. CDR3 sequence: CASSLWAGGPTTDTQYF. CDR3 bases: TGTGCCAGCAGTTTATGGGCGGGGGGTCCGACCACAGATACGCAGTATTTT.

This clonotype came up many times. This chain links TRBV4-3 with TRBJ1-1; D is undetermined. The CDR3 loop spans 15 amino acids. V was clipped by 1 base and J by 0 bases, with 9 bases between them. The germline V gene has CDR1 LGHNA and CDR2 YSLEER. The CDR3 region is CASSQAHSMNTEAFF. The CDR3 DNA reads TGCGCCAGCAGCCAAGCTCACAGCATGAACACTGAAGCTTTCTTT.

This clonotype showed up many times. The chain has TRBV3-1 and TRBJ1-5; D not certain. Trimming removed 1 base at V and 0 bases at J, with 10 bases between. Per germline, CDR1 LGHDT and CDR2 YNNKEL (reference sequence). CDR3 length: 16 residues. The CDR3, as DNA: TGTGCCAGCAGCCAAGGGATATTTGGTAGCAATCAGCCCCAGCATTTT. Its translation is CASSQGIFGSNQPQHF.

This clonotype was picked up many times. J is TRBJ2-5 and V is TRBV13; D perhaps matches TRBD2 (6 bases). The CDR3 has 14 residues. Germline CDR1 and CDR2: PRHDT and FYEKMQ (reference sequence). Trimming removed 7 bases at V and 0 bases at J, with 12 bases between. The CDR3 coding sequence is TGTGCCAGCACCTTCCGGGGGTACCAAGAGACCCAGTACTTC. Translating it yields CASTFRGYQETQYF.

On this clonotype itself: This may arise from a read error, as a much more abundant clone is one base away. The CDR3 DNA sequence: TGTGCCAGCAGCCGAAGCAGTGAAGCTTTCTTT. This gives the protein CASSRSSEAFF. The chain is built from TRBV27 and TRBJ1-1; D is uncertain. Germline CDR1 and CDR2: MNHEY and SMNVEV (reference sequence). The CDR3 loop spans 11 amino acids. Trimming shortened V by 6 bases and J by 7 bases, and 9 bases separated the two germline ends.

This clonotype occurred once. This chain joins TRBV9 and TRBJ1-4, with D hard to call. V lost 3 bases and J lost 0, with 9 bases in between. There are 15 residues in the CDR3. From germline, CDR1 is SGDLS and CDR2 YYNGEE. CDR3 sequence: CASSAPGATNEKLFF. CDR3 DNA: TGTGCCAGCAGCGCTCCCGGTGCAACTAATGAAAAACTGTTTTTT.

This clonotype has a handful of counts. The rearrangement joins TRBV7-9 to TRBJ2-3; D is undetermined. Trimming stripped 3 bases from V and 4 bases from J, with 11 bases between. Germline assignment: CDR1 SEHNR and CDR2 FQNEAQ (reference sequence). The CDR3 consists of 14 residues. CDR3 coding DNA: TGTGCCAGCAGCTTGCCCGGGTCCGCAGATACGCAGTATTTT. Amino acids: CASSLPGSADTQYF.

With respect to this clonotype: One base away lies a much larger clone, so this may be a sequencing read error. The chain carries TRBV13 and TRBJ2-2, with D unresolved. CDR1 and CDR2 (germline): PRHDT, FYEKMQ (reference sequence). The CDR3 is made up of 12 amino acids. The CDR3: CAGSSPTGELFF. CDR3 bases: TGTGCCGGCAGCTCCCCCACCGGGGAGCTGTTTTTT.

This clonotype was seen at least ten times. The chain uses TRBV20-1 and TRBJ2-7; D gene uncertain. The CDR3 consists of 14 residues. The germline gives CDR1 DFQATT, CDR2 SNEGSKA (reference sequence). Trimming left V 1 base short and J 0 bases short, with 10 bases between. Here the CDR3 DNA reads TGCAGTGCTAGAGGTCCTGAAAACTCCTACGAGCAGTACTTC. Translated: CSARGPENSYEQYF.

The table lists this clonotype with many counts. This sequence joins TRBV19 and TRBJ2-7; 7 bases align to TRBD2. V gave up 3 bases and J gave up 4 bases; unmatched junction bases: 9. The CDR3 runs to 15 residues. The germline V gene encodes CDR1 LNHDA and CDR2 SQIVND (reference sequence). CDR3 DNA sequence: TGTGCCAGTAGTATTATGAGCGGGGACGGGTACGAGCAGTACTTC. The encoded protein is CASSIMSGDGYEQYF. The whole variable domain, remainder taken from reference TRBV19 and TRBJ2-7, is DGGITQSPKYLFRKEGQNVTLSCEQNLNHDAMYWYRQDPGQGLRLIYYSQIVNDFQKGDIAEGYSVSREKKESFPLTVTSAQKNPTAFYLCASSIMSGDGYEQYFGPGTRLTVT.